This T cell receptor (beta chain) is drawn from a study of blood T cells in healthy people across ages (dated by TCRdb to 2015 to 2017). Concerning the study at large: In model experiments, roughly one uniquely barcoded TCR beta cDNA molecule per two T cells was captured by template switching. Two additional independent replicas of 1 million unique cDNA reads from the same blood draw were analyzed for two donors (one aged 18 to 29 and one aged 80 or older). Donors were grouped into four age groups: young (average 16 years), middle-aged (about 38), aged (about 59) and long-lived (just over 80). To avoid experimental bias, donors of different ages were distributed randomly across sequencing lanes. Using deep sequencing normalized with unique cDNA molecular identifiers, the study measured how TCR beta repertoire diversity changes with age. On the study overall, not on this receptor specifically: Donor CMV infection status was unknown, potentially confounding age-related changes in expanded clonotypes. Conclusive comparison of naive and antigen-experienced compartments was prevented by the profiling of bulk unsorted PBMCs. Compared with the aged group, more naive CD4+ T cells, fewer expanded clones and increased TCR diversity were shown by the long-lived group, suggesting age selection. As age increased, observed TCR beta diversity per million T cells dropped in a roughly linear way, and a significant reduction was already evident by age roughly 36. Estimates of total diversity based on one million sequenced T cells were regarded as lower bounds and as underestimates. The percentage of naive T cells measured by flow cytometry correlated strongly with observed TCR beta diversity.

Library preparation employed 5' RACE. The listed sequencing device is Illumina HiSeq 2500. A second roughly 6 to 12 cycle PCR used a sample-barcoded 5' primer and a J-beta primer mix. A template-switch 5' adaptor carrying 12 random nucleotides introduced a unique molecular identifier onto each TCR beta cDNA molecule. Each sample yielded at least 3 million CDR3-containing paired-end reads. All of the RNA was converted into first-strand cDNA using the Mint cDNA synthesis kit, with a TRBC-specific oligonucleotide serving as the primer. Following uracil-DNA glycosylase treatment, a first 18-cycle PCR with universal primers M1SS and BC2_uni_R was performed on all cDNA. The paper's data handling went like this. For normalization, 1 million high-quality reads, each with a distinct molecular identifier, were randomly selected from each sample. Reads with shared molecular identifiers were discarded instead of being binned into consensus sequences. CDR3 identification, clonotype clustering and error correction used MiTCR with a Q25 quality threshold and the strictest error-elimination algorithm. A nonparametric unseen species model with Euler transformation was used to estimate lower-bound total TCR beta diversity. In-frame beta chains were kept once TCRdb had trimmed the public reads at Q25 with fastp and called clones with MiXCR. Rows merge per CDR3 protein into single entries with the most common DNA and genes. It is TCRdb's table, rather than the study itself, that gives the V and J calls and clone size. The sample records fewer than 1 million distinct CDR3 sequences, 40% to 50% of which are singletons. Of the sample, roughly a fifth is held by the ten largest clones.

Turning to this clonotype: Its antigen is currently not known. No much larger clonotype is one base removed from it; base qualities were not supplied.

The donors were roughly 39 Caucasian individuals from Russia, aged about 6 to 100 years, who were systemically healthy. Each donor gave roughly 11 milliliters of peripheral blood, drawn into EDTA-treated Vacutainer tubes. Ficoll-Paque density-gradient centrifugation was used to isolate PBMCs, with at least 6 million obtained per sample. Trizol reagent was used to extract total RNA from the PBMCs, yielding at least 6 micrograms per sample. The percentages of naive CD45RAhigh/CD27high T cells were determined by flow cytometry on a PBMC aliquot from every donor. This TCR was sampled from a man between 60 and 70 years old in good health. Sequenced: blood.

The nucleotides read TGTGCCTGGAGTGTAGATGGGGCAGCCACTGAAGCTTTCTTT. Its coded protein is CAWSVDGAATEAFF. The chain is made from TRBV30 and TRBJ1-1; the D gene is perhaps TRBD1, from 5 matching bases. The CDR1 and CDR2 encoded by the germline V gene (reference sequence) are GTSNPN and SVGIG. The CDR3 numbers 14 residues from cysteine through phenylalanine. CDR3 DNA is the only sequence kept; it has 42 bases, read in frame from the first base. V is reduced by 0 bases and J by 4 bases, leaving a spacing of 12 bases between them.